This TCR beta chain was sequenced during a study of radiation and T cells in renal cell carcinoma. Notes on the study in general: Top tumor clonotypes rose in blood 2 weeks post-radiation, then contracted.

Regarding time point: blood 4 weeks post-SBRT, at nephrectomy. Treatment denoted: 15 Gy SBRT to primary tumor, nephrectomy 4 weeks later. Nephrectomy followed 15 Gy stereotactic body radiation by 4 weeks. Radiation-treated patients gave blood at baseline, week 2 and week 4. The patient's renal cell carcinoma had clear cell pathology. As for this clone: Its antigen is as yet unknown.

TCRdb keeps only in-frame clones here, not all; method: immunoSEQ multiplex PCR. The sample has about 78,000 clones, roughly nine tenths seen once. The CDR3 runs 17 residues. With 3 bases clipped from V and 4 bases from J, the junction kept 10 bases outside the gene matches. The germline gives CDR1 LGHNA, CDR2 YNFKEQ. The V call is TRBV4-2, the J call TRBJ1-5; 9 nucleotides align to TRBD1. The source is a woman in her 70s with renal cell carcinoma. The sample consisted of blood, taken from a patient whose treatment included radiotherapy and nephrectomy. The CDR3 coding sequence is TGTGCCAGCAGCCAGGATACAGGGGGCTGGGGAAATCAGCCCCAGCATTTT. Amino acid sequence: CASSQDTGGWGNQPQHF.